These 25 T cell receptor beta chains were sequenced from one sample in a study of blood T cell repertoires in COVID-19. Here immunoSEQ multiplex PCR was the method, and the copy in TCRdb shows in-frame clones only, minus some. The table lists about 40,000 clones, 70% to 80% of them singletons. The source material was peripheral blood. These receptors were obtained from an older woman with acute or convalescent COVID-19.

Only a few counts were recorded for this clone. The chain joins TRBV10-3 to TRBJ1-1, with D unresolved. CDR3 length: 13 amino acids. In germline, CDR1 is ENHRY, CDR2 SYGVKD. The CDR3 spells CAYRLQSGTEAFF. The CDR3 nucleotides are TGTGCGTACCGACTCCAATCTGGCACTGAAGCTTTCTTT.

The V call is TRBV28, the J call TRBJ1-6, with TRBD1 matching 7 bases. Germline assignment: CDR1 MDHEN and CDR2 SYDVKM. With 6 bases clipped from V and 10 bases from J, the junction kept 9 bases outside the gene matches. The CDR3 extends over 14 amino acids. The CDR3 reads CASRPTGEKSPLHF. The CDR3 bases are TGTGCCAGCAGACCTACAGGGGAGAAATCACCCCTCCACTTT. Looking up the rest from reference TRBV28 and TRBJ1-6 gives the full variable domain: DVKVTQSSRYLVKRTGEKVFLECVQDMDHENMFWYRQDPGLGLRLIYFSYDVKMKEKGDIPEGYSVSREKKERFSLILESASTNQTSMYLCASRPTGEKSPLHFGNGTRLTVT.

The chain's CDR3 is CAISEGLLTGTEKLFF. The CDR3 region has the DNA TGTGCCATCAGTGAGGGGTTATTGACAGGAACTGAAAAACTGTTTTTT. The chain employs TRBV10-3 and TRBJ1-4; possibly TRBD1 for D (6 bases). V was pared by 2 bases and J by 7 bases, with 17 bases between. The CDR3 covers 16 residues. Germline loops: CDR1 ENHRY, CDR2 SYGVKD.

The V call is TRBV9, the J call TRBJ1-3; no firm D call. The CDR3 is 15 residues long. Trimming took off 0 bases at V and 0 bases at J, with 7 bases between the two ends. CDR1 and CDR2 from the germline V gene are SGDLS and YYNGEE. CDR3 sequence: CASSVGGASGNTIYF. The CDR3 DNA sequence: TGTGCCAGCAGCGTAGGTGGAGCCTCTGGAAACACCATATATTTT.

V usage is TRBV7-2 and J usage is TRBJ1-5; D perhaps matches TRBD1 (6 bases). The CDR3 loop spans 15 amino acids. V dropped 1 base and J dropped 4 bases, with 11 bases sitting between them. Germline loops: CDR1 SGHTA, CDR2 FQGNSA. For the CDR3, the DNA is TGTGCCAGCAGCTTAGGTCCAGGGGTTAATCAGCCCCAGCATTTT. This translates into CASSLGPGVNQPQHF.

This chain joins TRBV18 and TRBJ1-4; no definite D call. This CDR3 has 12 amino acids. The germline gives CDR1 KGHSH, CDR2 LQKENI. Trimming cost V 5 bases and J 5 bases, with 6 bases left between them. DNA of the CDR3: TGTGCCAGCTCAAGTCAGAATGAAAAACTGTTTTTT. Translating gives CASSSQNEKLFF.

This clone was detected once. The chain has TRBV10-3 and TRBJ1-1; unclear D gene. Per germline, CDR1 ENHRY and CDR2 SYGVKD. The CDR3 loop spans 14 amino acids. V gave up 2 bases and J gave up 3 bases, with 10 bases separating them. CDR3 DNA: TGTGCCATCAGTGAGCCAAGTCAGGACACTGAAGCTTTCTTT. Its protein is CAISEPSQDTEAFF.

This sequence joins TRBV5-4 and TRBJ1-6; 7 positions match TRBD1. Germline lookup yields CDR1 SGHNT and CDR2 YYREEE (reference sequence). The CDR3 loop spans 14 amino acids. The trim removed 5 bases at V and 7 bases at J, leaving 6 bases unmatched. CDR3 loop: CASSSGGRNSPLHF. The CDR3, as DNA: TGTGCCAGCAGTTCAGGGGGGAGGAATTCACCCCTCCACTTT.

This clone was recorded a few times. The chain joins TRBV28 to TRBJ1-5; TRBD1 is a possible D gene (5 bases). V shed 10 bases and J shed 5 bases, with 12 bases lying between them. The CDR3 length is 12 residues. Germline CDR1 is MDHEN and CDR2 is SYDVKM. This CDR3 reads CAIKTGDQPQHF. The CDR3 DNA is TGTGCCATCAAGACGGGGGATCAGCCCCAGCATTTT.

This clone was seen only once. The chain employs TRBV7-3 and TRBJ1-1; 8 nucleotides line up with TRBD1. Per the germline V gene, CDR1 is SGHTA and CDR2 is FQGTGA. The CDR3 runs to 17 residues. V lost 4 bases to trimming and J lost 7 bases; unmatched junction nucleotides: 17. CDR3 in amino acids: CASSSSRAGGSWGEAFF. CDR3 DNA sequence: TGTGCCAGCAGCTCGTCTCGCGCAGGGGGCTCGTGGGGTGAAGCTTTCTTT.

The chain has TRBV19 and TRBJ2-3; possibly TRBD2 for D (5 bases). With 7 bases removed from V and 5 bases from J, the gap between germline ends came to 10 bases. Germline V gene data show CDR1 as LNHDA and CDR2 as SQIVND (reference sequence). CDR3 length: 12 residues. The CDR3 nucleotides are TGTGCCAGTAAGTCCCGGGAAGATACGCAGTATTTT. Translated: CASKSREDTQYF.

This clone is hyperexpanded. The chain links TRBV7-2 to TRBJ1-5, with D possibly matching TRBD1 (5 bases). The CDR3 has 14 residues. Trimming removed 4 bases from V and 0 bases from J, with 7 bases in between. CDR1 and CDR2 from the germline V gene are SGHTA and FQGNSA. CDR3 sequence: CASSSGYSNQPQHF. The CDR3 region has the DNA TGTGCCAGCAGCTCAGGGTATAGCAATCAGCCCCAGCATTTT.

The chain has TRBV29-1 and TRBJ1-1; no firm D call. The CDR3 has 13 amino acids. Trimming left V 1 base short and J 3 bases short, with 9 bases between. Germline CDR1 reads SQVTM; CDR2 reads ANQGSEA. The CDR3 DNA reads TGCAGCGTTGAAGCTCAGATTTACACTGAAGCTTTCTTT. The encoded protein is CSVEAQIYTEAFF.

There are a few counts of this clone. The chain carries TRBV11-3 and TRBJ2-1; perhaps TRBD2 as D (6 bases). CDR1 is SGHNT, CDR2 YENEEA, per germline. This CDR3 is 14 amino acids long. V was clipped by 2 bases and J by 6 bases, with 11 bases between them. This CDR3 reads CASSLTSMGNEQFF. DNA of the CDR3: TGTGCCAGCAGCTTAACTAGCATGGGCAATGAGCAGTTCTTC.

The V call is TRBV19, the J call TRBJ1-2; 7 nucleotides line up with TRBD1. CDR3 length: 13 residues. Germline lookup yields CDR1 LNHDA and CDR2 SQIVND (reference sequence). The V gene end was trimmed by 4 bases and the J gene end by 4 bases; junction bases not matched to a gene: 3. The DNA of the CDR3 is TGTGCCAGTAGTACCCGGGACAGCTATGGCTACACCTTC. Its translation is CASSTRDSYGYTF.

V is TRBV9 and J is TRBJ2-2; perhaps TRBD1 as D (6 bases). V was cut by 0 bases and J by 4 bases, with 16 bases left in between. Germline values: CDR1 SGDLS, CDR2 YYNGEE. The CDR3 loop spans 17 amino acids. CDR3 DNA: TGTGCCAGCAGCGTAGGTCAAAGGACAGCTCTCACCGGGGAGCTGTTTTTT. This translates into CASSVGQRTALTGELFF.

The chain links TRBV6-5 to TRBJ1-1; 9 nucleotides align to TRBD1. With 6 bases clipped from V and 7 bases from J, the junction kept 6 bases outside the gene matches. CDR3 size: 13 residues. CDR1 MNHEY and CDR2 SVGAGI come from the germline V gene. CDR3 sequence reads: CASRVDRGNEAFF. CDR3 sequence (DNA): TGTGCCAGCAGGGTTGACAGGGGGAATGAAGCTTTCTTT.

The chain uses TRBV6-5 and TRBJ1-2; 9 bases align to TRBD1. Germline V gene lookup returns CDR1 MNHEY and CDR2 SVGAGI. The CDR3 extends over 13 amino acids. V trimming: 4 bases; J trimming: 6 bases; junction bases outside the gene matches: 3. The CDR3 spells CASSSRTGDGYTF. CDR3 nucleotides: TGTGCCAGCAGTTCTAGGACAGGGGATGGCTACACCTTC.

This clone was counted between two and nine times. The V and J genes are TRBV7-9 and TRBJ1-1; the D is unclear. CDR1 is SEHNR and CDR2 is FQNEAQ in the germline V gene (reference sequence). With 3 bases removed from V and 7 bases from J, the gap between germline ends came to 9 bases. The CDR3 totals 12 residues. The CDR3 sequence: CASSFGAGEAFF. CDR3 in DNA: TGTGCCAGCAGCTTCGGAGCGGGTGAAGCTTTCTTT.

The chain links TRBV2 to TRBJ1-2; 8 nucleotides agree with TRBD1. The V segment lost 2 bases and the J segment 3 bases; nucleotides outside the gene matches: 2. Germline lookup yields CDR1 SNHLY and CDR2 FYNNEI. The CDR3 totals 14 residues. CDR3 sequence: CASSEQGAYYGYTF. The CDR3 coding sequence is TGTGCCAGCAGTGAACAGGGGGCTTACTATGGCTACACCTTC.

V gene TRBV19 combines with J gene TRBJ1-5, with D possibly matching TRBD1 (5 bases). CDR1 is LNHDA and CDR2 is SQIVND in the germline V gene (reference sequence). Between the trimmed V and J ends, which lost 6 bases and 6 bases, there was a span of 18 bases. CDR3 length: 15 residues. This chain's CDR3 is CASSPYSGPGQPQHF. The CDR3 nucleotides are TGTGCCAGTAGCCCCTACTCAGGGCCCGGTCAGCCCCAGCATTTT.

The table lists this clone with a few counts. This chain links TRBV7-9 with TRBJ2-1; TRBD1 matches at 7 bases. Unmatched junction bases numbered 12, after V lost 5 bases and J lost 8 bases. The length of the CDR3 is 15 residues. The germline V gene encodes CDR1 SEHNR and CDR2 FQNEAQ (reference sequence). The chain's CDR3 is CASSPPSTGFDEQFF. The CDR3 coding sequence is TGTGCCAGCAGCCCGCCATCGACAGGGTTCGATGAGCAGTTCTTC.

The CDR3, as DNA: TGTGCCAGCAGCTCAGCCGGGTCGACGAACACTGAAGCTTTCTTT. It encodes CASSSAGSTNTEAFF. The chain uses TRBV7-3 and TRBJ1-1; D is undetermined. CDR1 is SGHTA, CDR2 FQGTGA, per germline. Trimming pared 4 bases from V and 1 base from J, leaving 13 bases between. The CDR3 length is 15 residues.

The chain uses TRBV6-2 or TRBV6-3 and TRBJ1-5, with TRBD1 matching 8 bases. Germline V gene data show CDR1 as MNHEY and CDR2 as SVGEGT. Germline trimming cut 5 bases from V and 4 bases from J; bases unmatched to any gene: 4. The CDR3 spans 14 residues. DNA for the CDR3: TGTGCCAGCAGTAGGACAGGGAAGAATCAGCCCCAGCATTTT. This codes for CASSRTGKNQPQHF.

This clone was observed a handful of times. The genes are TRBV11-2 and TRBJ1-1; D remains ambiguous. Trimming shortened V by 1 base and J by 1 base, and 7 bases separated the two germline ends. The germline gives CDR1 SGHAT, CDR2 FQNNGV. The CDR3 sequence is 14 residues long. CDR3 bases: TGTGCCAGCAGCTTAGCACCCGGGAACACTGAAGCTTTCTTT. This gives the protein CASSLAPGNTEAFF.